This T cell receptor beta chain stems from a study of cytomegalovirus exposure and HLA in healthy donors. As to this clone: The target antigen is unknown.

Between the trimmed V and J ends, which lost 0 bases and 2 bases, there was a span of 11 bases. This CDR3 spans 15 amino acids. Per germline, CDR1 SGHRS and CDR2 YFSETQ. Study-level findings and limits: As was reported, the classifier diagnosed cytomegalovirus status with high specificity and sensitivity. A few CMV-associated chains were confirmed in vitro to be specific for CMV antigens. Subsequent analysis revealed that first-cohort TCR clusters tended to co-occur in the roughly 120 validation repertoires. Whilst most TCR sequences proved rare, a subset of public TCRs occurred across many donors.

Profiled with immunoSEQ multiplex PCR; TCRdb holds only in-frame clones, not every one. The sample consists of roughly 200,000 clones, around nine tenths of them appearing once. V and J are TRBV5-1 and TRBJ1-1; D not resolved. Material: PBMCs. The sequence was obtained from a man aged 25 to 40 in good health and CMV-seropositive. This chain's CDR3 is CASSLEGTLNTEAFF. In nucleotides, the CDR3 is TGCGCCAGCAGCTTGGAAGGCACCTTAAACACTGAAGCTTTCTTT.